The clone carrying this T cell receptor beta chain has just one count. This record comes from a study of blood T cell repertoires in COVID-19. The wider study: Acute-phase and convalescent COVID-19 samples originated in the United States, Italy and Spain.

In the original processing: Nucleated cell counts were estimated from reference gene primer amplification. Sequencing used immunoSEQ multiplex PCR; TCRdb keeps in-frame clones, though not all of them. V, J and clone size derive from that table, while D and trimming were established from the DNA sequence. Here the sample spans roughly 200,000 clones, about 83% being singletons. The CDR3 runs to 15 residues. Losses at the gene ends were 5 bases for V and 4 bases for J; bases not matched to a gene: 10. Germline loops: CDR1 LGHNT, CDR2 FRNRAP. The sequenced material came from peripheral blood. The chain combines TRBV12-5 with TRBJ1-1, with 7 bases identical to TRBD1. This TCR was sampled from a man between 60 and 75 years old who had recovered from COVID-19. DNA of the CDR3: TGTGCTAGTGGTACACCGACAGGGACGGGCACTGAAGCTTTCTTT. This gives the protein CASGTPTGTGTEAFF.